The clone carrying this T cell receptor (beta chain) was recorded at least ten times. Antigen unknown. This entry belongs to a study of Graves' ophthalmopathy and Graves' hyperthyroidism. Study observations and caveats: A roughly 83% specificity and about 88% sensitivity were achieved by a 13-signature model that separated ophthalmopathy from stable hyperthyroidism. In predicting ophthalmopathy progression, the model reached about 69% sensitivity and 72% to 85% specificity.

V lost 4 bases and J 5 bases, leaving 3 bases between the germline ends. Germline V gene data show CDR1 as SNHLY and CDR2 as FYNNEI. The CDR3 is 10 residues long. Isolation of PBMCs was performed using about 9.9 ml of fresh peripheral blood. RNA transcripts yielded amplified TCR beta CDR3 regions. The library came from an HTBI-primed first-round RT-PCR and a second-round multiplex PCR. TCRdb passed the multiplex PCR reads through MiXCR, listing each CDR3 protein once. The sample has about 740,000 distinct CDR3 sequences, approximately 40% seen once. Material: peripheral blood. The chain couples TRBV2 to TRBJ2-7; D remains ambiguous. This sequence originates from an adult man with Graves' ophthalmopathy. Written as DNA, the CDR3 is TGTGCCAGCAGTGGGAACGAGCAGTACTTC. Translated: CASSGNEQYF.